This T cell receptor (beta chain) was captured by sequencing in a study of OX40 agonist ivuxolimab in advanced cancers. Study details: The patients' treatment was ivuxolimab, an agonistic anti-OX40 (CD134) antibody. Checkpoint inhibitors had been given previously to under 50% of patients. General study points: Normalized expansion of T-cell clones was also low for some nonresponders.

Sequenced by immunoSEQ multiplex PCR; TCRdb stores in-frame clones only, minus some. Of about 64,000 clones in the sample, about four fifths are singletons; the top ten hold around 2.1%. This CDR3 comprises 15 residues. CDR1 is SEHNR, CDR2 FQNEAQ, per germline (reference sequence). The V and J ends lost 2 bases and 1 base respectively, with 10 bases between them. Comments on this clone: Its antigen is undetermined.

Sequencing was performed on CD4+ or CD8+ T cells sorted from blood, taken in a trial of the OX40 agonist ivuxolimab. The V gene is TRBV7-9, the J gene TRBJ2-3, with D perhaps assigned TRBD1 or TRBD2 (6 bases each). The receptor was isolated from an adult with an advanced solid tumor such as melanoma, head and neck, liver or kidney cancer. CDR3: CASSLSRGRTDTQYF. In DNA, the CDR3 is TGTGCCAGCAGCTTAAGCCGGGGGCGCACAGATACGCAGTATTTT. The full variable domain, completed using reference TRBV7-9 and TRBJ2-3, is DTGVSQNPRHKITKRGQNVTFRCDPISEHNRLYWYRQTLGQGPEFLTYFQNEAQLEKSRLLSDRFSAERPKGSFSTLEIQRTEQGDSAMYLCASSLSRGRTDTQYFGPGTRLTVL.